The 2 T cell receptor beta chains below all came from one sample that was sequenced in a study of blood T cell repertoires in COVID-19 (dated by TCRdb to between 2020 and 2021). Preparation of the library involved the immunoSEQ multiplex PCR assay. TCRdb provides this immuneACCESS table in a form limited to in-frame rearrangements. Some clones are lacking; in checked studies, under half of them reflect an unresolved V gene, and why the rest are absent is not known. The sample table records roughly 190,000 clones; about 86% of these occur just once. Approximately 11% of the sample comes from the top ten. Specimen: peripheral blood. These receptor sequences come from a woman aged 60 to 75 with COVID-19, enrolled during active disease.

The V and J genes are TRBV19 and TRBJ2-5, with D perhaps matching TRBD2 (6 bases). Trimming pared 7 bases from V and 2 bases from J, leaving 17 bases between. Germline V gene lookup returns CDR1 LNHDA and CDR2 SQIVND (reference sequence). The CDR3 loop spans 15 amino acids. CDR3: CASTPTGGIQETQYF. The CDR3 DNA sequence: TGTGCCAGTACCCCCACCGGCGGGATACAAGAGACCCAGTACTTC. Filled out from reference TRBV19 and TRBJ2-5, the complete variable domain reads DGGITQSPKYLFRKEGQNVTLSCEQNLNHDAMYWYRQDPGQGLRLIYYSQIVNDFQKGDIAEGYSVSREKKESFPLTVTSAQKNPTAFYLCASTPTGGIQETQYFGPGTRLLVL.

V and J are TRBV9 and TRBJ2-2; 9 bases fit TRBD2. The CDR3 consists of 17 residues. V gave up 1 base and J gave up 2 bases; unmatched junction bases: 6. Per germline, CDR1 SGDLS and CDR2 YYNGEE. CDR3 amino acids: CASSVRREGFNTGELFF. CDR3 DNA: TGTGCCAGCAGCGTACGGCGGGAGGGATTTAACACCGGGGAGCTGTTTTTT.